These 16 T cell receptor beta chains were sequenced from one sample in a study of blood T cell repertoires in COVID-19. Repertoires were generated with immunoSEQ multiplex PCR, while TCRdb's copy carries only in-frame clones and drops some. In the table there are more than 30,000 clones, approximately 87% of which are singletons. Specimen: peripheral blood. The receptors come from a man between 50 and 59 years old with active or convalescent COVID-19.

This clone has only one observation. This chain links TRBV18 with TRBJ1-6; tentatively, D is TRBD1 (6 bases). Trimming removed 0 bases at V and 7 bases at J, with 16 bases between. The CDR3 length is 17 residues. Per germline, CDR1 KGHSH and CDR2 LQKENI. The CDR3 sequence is CASSPPSPGTSNSPLHF. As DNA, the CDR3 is TGTGCCAGCTCACCACCCTCGCCCGGGACATCCAATTCACCCCTCCACTTT.

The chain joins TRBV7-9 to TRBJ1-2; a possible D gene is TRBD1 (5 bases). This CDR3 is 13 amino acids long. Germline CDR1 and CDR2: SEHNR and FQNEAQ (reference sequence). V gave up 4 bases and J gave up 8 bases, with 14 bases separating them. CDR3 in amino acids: CASSSGGGNGYTF. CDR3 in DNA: TGTGCCAGCAGCTCCGGGGGTGGGAACGGCTACACCTTC.

The CDR3 bases are TGTGCCACCAGGCCTGGGACTAGCGGGAGAGTTTCCGATGAGCAGTTCTTC. The encoded protein is CATRPGTSGRVSDEQFF. V is TRBV24-1 and J is TRBJ2-1; TRBD2 matches 14 bases. With V trimmed by 7 bases and J by 8 bases, 12 bases remained unmatched. Germline V gene lookup returns CDR1 KGHDR and CDR2 SFDVKD. The CDR3 has 17 residues.

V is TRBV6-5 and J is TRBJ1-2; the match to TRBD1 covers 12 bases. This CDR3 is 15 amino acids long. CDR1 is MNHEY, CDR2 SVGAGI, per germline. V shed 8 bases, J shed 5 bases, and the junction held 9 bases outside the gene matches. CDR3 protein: CASDRDRGRGYGYTF. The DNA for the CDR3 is TGTGCCAGCGACCGGGACAGGGGGCGAGGGTATGGCTACACCTTC.

The CDR3 nucleotides are TGTGCCAGCAGCCAAGGGAGTCCTGGGCAGCCCCAGCATTTT. The encoded protein is CASSQGSPGQPQHF. This rearrangement joins TRBV4-2 to TRBJ1-5; D unclear. CDR3 length equals 14 residues. V was shortened by 1 base and J by 7 bases, with 11 bases between the two germline ends. CDR1 LGHNA and CDR2 YNFKEQ come from the germline V gene.

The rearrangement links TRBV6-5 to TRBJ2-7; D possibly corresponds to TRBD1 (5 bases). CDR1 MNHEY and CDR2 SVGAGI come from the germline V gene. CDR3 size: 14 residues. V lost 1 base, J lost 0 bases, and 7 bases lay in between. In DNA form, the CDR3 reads TGTGCCAGCAGTTACTATCAGGGCTCCTACGAGCAGTACTTC. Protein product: CASSYYQGSYEQYF.

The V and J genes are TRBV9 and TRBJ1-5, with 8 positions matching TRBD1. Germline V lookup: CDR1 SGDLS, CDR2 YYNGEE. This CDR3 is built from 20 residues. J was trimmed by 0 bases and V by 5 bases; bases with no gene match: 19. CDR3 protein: CASRGSSEDRDFYSNQPQHF. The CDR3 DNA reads TGTGCCAGCAGGGGTAGCTCGGAGGACAGGGACTTTTATAGCAATCAGCCCCAGCATTTT.

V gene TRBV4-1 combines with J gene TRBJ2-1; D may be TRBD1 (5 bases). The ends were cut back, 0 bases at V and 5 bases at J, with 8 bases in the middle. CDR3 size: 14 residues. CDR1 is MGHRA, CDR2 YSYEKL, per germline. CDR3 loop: CASSQESGNNEQFF. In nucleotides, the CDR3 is TGCGCCAGCAGCCAAGAATCAGGGAACAATGAGCAGTTCTTC.

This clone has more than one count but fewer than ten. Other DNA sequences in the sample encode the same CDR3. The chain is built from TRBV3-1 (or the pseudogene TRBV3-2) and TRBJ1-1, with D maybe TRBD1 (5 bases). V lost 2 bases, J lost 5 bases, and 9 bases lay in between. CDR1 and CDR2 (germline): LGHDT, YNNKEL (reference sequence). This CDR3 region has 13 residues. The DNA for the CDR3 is TGTGCCAGCAGCCAACAGGGTTTTACTGAAGCTTTCTTT. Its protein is CASSQQGFTEAFF.

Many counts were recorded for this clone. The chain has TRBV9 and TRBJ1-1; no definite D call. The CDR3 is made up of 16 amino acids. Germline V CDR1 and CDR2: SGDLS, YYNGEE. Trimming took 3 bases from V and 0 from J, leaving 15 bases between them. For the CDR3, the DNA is TGTGCCAGCAGCGCGGGGAGGAAACAGATGAACACTGAAGCTTTCTTT. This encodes CASSAGRKQMNTEAFF.

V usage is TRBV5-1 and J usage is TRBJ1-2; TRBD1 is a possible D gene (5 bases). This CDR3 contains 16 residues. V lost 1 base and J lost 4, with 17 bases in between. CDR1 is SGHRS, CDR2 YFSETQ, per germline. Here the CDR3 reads CASSLLAQGDGYGYTF. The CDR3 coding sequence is TGCGCCAGCAGCTTGTTGGCGCAGGGTGATGGCTATGGCTACACCTTC.

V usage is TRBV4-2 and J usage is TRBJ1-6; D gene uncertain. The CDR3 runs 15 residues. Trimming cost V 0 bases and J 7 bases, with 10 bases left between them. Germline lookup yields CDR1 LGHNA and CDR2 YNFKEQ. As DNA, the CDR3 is TGTGCCAGCAGCCAAGAAGCCAGGCAAAATTCACCCCTCCACTTT. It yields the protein CASSQEARQNSPLHF.

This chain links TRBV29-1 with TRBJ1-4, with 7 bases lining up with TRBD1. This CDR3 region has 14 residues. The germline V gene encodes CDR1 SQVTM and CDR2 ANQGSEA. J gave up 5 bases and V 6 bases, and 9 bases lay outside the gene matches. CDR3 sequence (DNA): TGCAGCGTCCTCAGGACAGGAGGAAATGAAAAACTGTTTTTT. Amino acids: CSVLRTGGNEKLFF.

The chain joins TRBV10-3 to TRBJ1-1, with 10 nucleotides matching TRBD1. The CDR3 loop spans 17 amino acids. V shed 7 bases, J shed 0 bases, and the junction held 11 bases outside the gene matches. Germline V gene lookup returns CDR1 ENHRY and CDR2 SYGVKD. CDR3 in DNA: TGTGCCATCACCGTCCGGGACAGGGGCCCTATGAACACTGAAGCTTTCTTT. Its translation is CAITVRDRGPMNTEAFF.

The CDR3 DNA reads as TGTGCCACCCTGGCCGGGAGCAATCAGCCCCAGCATTTT. Encoded protein: CATLAGSNQPQHF. The chain links TRBV28 to TRBJ1-5, with no clear D. The CDR3 is 13 residues long. CDR1 MDHEN and CDR2 SYDVKM come from the germline V gene. The V end was cut by 10 bases, the J end by 1 base, with 11 bases between.

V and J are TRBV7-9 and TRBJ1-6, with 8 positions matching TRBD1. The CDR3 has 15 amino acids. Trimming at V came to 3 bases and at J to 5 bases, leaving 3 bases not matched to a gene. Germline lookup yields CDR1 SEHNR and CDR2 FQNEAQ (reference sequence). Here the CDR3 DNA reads TGTGCCAGCAGCTTGGAACAGGGGGATAATTCACCCCTCCACTTT. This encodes CASSLEQGDNSPLHF. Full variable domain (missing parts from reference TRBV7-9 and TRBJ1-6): DTGVSQNPRHKITKRGQNVTFRCDPISEHNRLYWYRQTLGQGPEFLTYFQNEAQLEKSRLLSDRFSAERPKGSFSTLEIQRTEQGDSAMYLCASSLEQGDNSPLHFGNGTRLTVT.